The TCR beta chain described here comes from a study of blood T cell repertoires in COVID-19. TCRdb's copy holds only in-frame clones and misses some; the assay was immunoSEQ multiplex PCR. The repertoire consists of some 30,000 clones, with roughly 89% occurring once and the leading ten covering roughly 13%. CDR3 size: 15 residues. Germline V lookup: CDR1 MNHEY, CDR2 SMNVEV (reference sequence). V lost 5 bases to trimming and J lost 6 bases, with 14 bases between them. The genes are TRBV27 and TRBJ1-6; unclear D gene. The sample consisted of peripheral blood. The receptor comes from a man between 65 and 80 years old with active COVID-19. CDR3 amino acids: CASSPYMGGNSPLHF. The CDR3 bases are TGTGCCAGCAGTCCCTATATGGGAGGTAATTCACCCCTCCACTTT.